The entry below gives a single TCR beta chain sequence along with its context. This clonotype was counted only a few times. What antigen it recognizes has not been identified. Nothing much larger sits one base from this clone, and base qualities are not available. This sample stems from a study of response to subunit inactivated influenza vaccine (dated by TCRdb to about 2018). Regarding the complete study: The study used deep quantitative T cell receptor repertoire profiling to track responses to a trivalent subunit inactivated influenza vaccine.

The paper's findings and limits, for the study overall: The authors proposed that each seasonal influenza vaccination may bring in only a limited number of new T cells.

The germline V gene (reference sequence) gives CDR1 as DFQATT and CDR2 as SNEGSKA. Between the V and J ends, shortened by 1 base and 3 bases respectively, the junction contains 16 bases. Including the terminal cysteine and phenylalanine, the CDR3 comprises 15 residues. Only the CDR3 portion is preserved as DNA: 45 bases, with reading frame beginning at the first base. Libraries were constructed by RT-PCR. TCRdb lists the instrument as Illumina HiSeq 2500. TCRdb passed the public sequencing reads through fastp at Q25 and MiXCR, retaining productive beta sequences. CDR3 protein duplicates are merged, each entry listing the most common genes and DNA. Within this sample are around 600,000 distinct CDR3 sequences, with about 11% of them counted one time only. The ten biggest clones cover approximately 11% of the sample. These sequences were also reported in another study, on T cells expressing NK-cell markers. The second study also describes: The TCR beta cDNA libraries were made using 5'RACE template switching, a step that added both a universal primer site and unique molecular identifiers. Eight donors provided sorted CD3+CD56+NKG2C+, CD3+CD56+NKG2C- and CD3+CD56-NKG2C+ T-cell subsets, whose TCR beta-chain repertoires were profiled. Of the eight sequenced donors, seven were found to be HCMV-seropositive and one was found to be HCMV-seronegative. In several experiments an anti-gammadeltaTCR antibody was added to restrict sorting to alphabetaTCR-expressing T cells. In roughly 6 donors, the dominant CD3+CD56+NKG2C+ clonotypes ranked among the top 10 CD8+ clonotypes, making up about 1.0-7.5% of CD8+ T cells. Those dominant clonotypes were again the most abundant among CD3+CD56-NKG2C+ cells in several donors, at roughly 25-65%. It remained unclear whether the expanded NKG2C-expressing T cell clones were specific for HCMV antigens. All eight donors whose samples were sequenced were randomly selected healthy volunteers, three of them men and five women. To determine HCMV serostatus, a commercial ELISA kit was used to detect HCMV-specific IgG in serum. Peripheral blood mononuclear cells were isolated from blood by Ficoll density gradient centrifugation. Bulk peripheral blood T-cell repertoires were additionally sequenced from unsorted PBMC for roughly six donors. Synthesis of cDNA was primed from the TCR beta constant segment and was followed by two consecutive PCR amplification steps. Sequencing of the libraries produced 2 x 150 bp reads on Illumina HiSeq 2000/2500, MiSeq or NextSeq. MIGEC was used to demultiplex reads and group reads by UMI, and MiTCR was used to assemble and quantify clonotypes. To remove erroneous sequences, TCR cDNA sequences were retained only when supported by two or more reads. The tcR package was used for downstream repertoire analysis, and clonotypes were matched across fractions by CDR3 nucleotide sequence plus V segment. VDJmatch was used to annotate antigen specificity against VDJdb, with one amino acid substitution in CDR3 allowed.

Sequences were derived from PBMCs from blood, sampled on the day of vaccination. Here the chain combines TRBV20-1 and TRBJ2-7, with the D call perhaps TRBD1 or TRBD2, each one matching 6 bases. The sequence derives from a man in his fifties or sixties who received an inactivated influenza vaccine. Donor details come from another sample of the same person, matched by shared clones. The CDR3 sequence is CSARGPWGASYEQYF. The DNA sequence is as follows: TGCAGTGCTAGAGGACCCTGGGGGGCGAGCTACGAGCAGTACTTC.